This is a list of T cell receptor beta chains from one sample in a study of post-analysis software for immune sequencing data. TCRdb itself ran the PCR reads through MiXCR, one entry per CDR3 protein. The sample has 800,000 to 950,000 distinct CDR3 sequences; around 53% are singletons. Sequencing was performed on blood. The receptors here all came from a girl aged 10 to 17 with multiple sclerosis. The CDR3 runs from the conserved cysteine through the conserved F or W. The D gene is left open where the match is weak. Where a row states a size, it is once, few, many or the class of an expanded clone; other rows omit it.

V	size	D	J	CDR3	DNA
TRBV24-1	.	TRBD2	TRBJ2-3	CATSDPRTSGGGTDTQYF	TGTGCCACCAGTGATCCCCGGACTAGCGGGGGGGGCACAGATACGCAGTATTTT
TRBV7-9	.	TRBD1	TRBJ2-5	CASSLDRGPETQYF	TGTGCCAGCAGCTTGGACAGGGGGCCGGAGACCCAGTACTTC
TRBV7-9	once	.	TRBJ2-5	CASSLAWASQETQYF	TGTGCCAGCAGCTTAGCGTGGGCCTCACAAGAGACCCAGTACTTC
TRBV7-6	.	TRBD2	TRBJ2-3	CANSLVPSGRRTDTQYF	TGTGCCAACAGCTTAGTCCCTAGCGGGCGCCGCACAGATACGCAGTATTTT
TRBV14	few	TRBD2	TRBJ2-1	CASSHTSGRLGEQFF	TGTGCCAGCAGCCACACTAGCGGGAGGCTCGGTGAGCAGTTCTTC
TRBV7-9	.	.	TRBJ2-6	CASSPLAGRNSGANVLTF	TGTGCCAGCAGCCCCCTCGCCGGGAGAAACTCTGGGGCCAACGTCCTGACTTTC
TRBV7-9	.	.	TRBJ2-7	CASSSPIEEHSYEQYF	TGTGCCAGCAGCTCCCCTATCGAAGAGCACTCCTACGAGCAGTACTTC
TRBV12-3/TRBV12-4	few	.	TRBJ2-7	CASSLRPGGSYEQYF	TGTGCCAGCAGTTTAAGGCCAGGGGGGAGCTACGAGCAGTACTTC
TRBV20-1	.	TRBD2	TRBJ2-3	CSARPPGLNTDTQYF	TGCAGTGCTAGACCTCCGGGACTAAACACAGATACGCAGTATTTT
TRBV6-2/TRBV6-3	.	.	TRBJ2-1	CASSYKLGTIPMRTYNEQFF	TGTGCCAGCAGTTACAAGCTCGGGACGATTCCAATGAGGACTTACAATGAGCAGTTCTTC
TRBV20-1	few	.	TRBJ2-7	CSARGGESYEQYF	TGCAGTGCTAGAGGGGGGGAATCCTACGAGCAGTACTTC
TRBV29-1	once	.	TRBJ1-1	CSVEGTFNTEAFF	TGCAGCGTTGAAGGGACATTCAACACTGAAGCTTTCTTT
TRBV6-5	once	.	TRBJ1-1	CASSYATLNTEAFF	TGTGCCAGCAGTTACGCGACACTCAACACTGAAGCTTTCTTT
TRBV4-1	.	TRBD1	TRBJ2-7	CAGSQAPLPGQQAYEQYF	TGCGCCGGCAGCCAAGCGCCACTGCCGGGACAGCAGGCCTACGAGCAGTACTTC
TRBV20-1	.	.	TRBJ2-7	CSASWGRGANEQYF	TGCAGTGCTAGCTGGGGTCGGGGGGCAAACGAGCAGTACTTC
TRBV25-1	.	.	TRBJ2-7	CASKSSYEQYF	TGTGCCAGCAAATCGAGCTACGAGCAGTACTTC
TRBV5-1	.	.	TRBJ2-7	CASSLLQEKGEQYF	TGCGCCAGCAGCTTGCTTCAGGAGAAGGGGGAGCAGTACTTC
TRBV7-3	few	.	TRBJ2-5	CASSLGSPPKTQYF	TGTGCCAGCAGCTTAGGAAGCCCACCGAAGACCCAGTACTTC
TRBV7-9	.	.	TRBJ1-5	CASGLVNQPQHF	TGTGCCAGCGGGCTCGTCAATCAGCCCCAGCATTTT
TRBV10-3	.	TRBD2	TRBJ2-7	CAISEKPFGLAGTEQYF	TGTGCCATCAGTGAGAAACCGTTTGGACTAGCGGGTACCGAGCAGTACTTC